These 20 T cell receptor beta chains originate from one sample sequenced in a study of T-cell memory formation after mild COVID-19. TCRdb analysed the 5' RACE reads with MiXCR anew, one entry per CDR3 protein. In the table there are 560,000 or so distinct CDR3 sequences, roughly 17% of which are singletons. Material for sequencing was PBMCs or a T cell subset sorted from them (not recorded which). These TCRs come from an adult woman who had mild COVID-19 (a few samples of this study predate the infection). Cell type and time point are not known.

This chain links TRBV6-2 or TRBV6-3 with TRBJ1-1; D unresolved. CDR3 size: 13 residues. V lost 7 bases and J lost 0, with 9 bases in between. Germline CDR1 and CDR2: MNHEY and SVGEGT. CDR3 bases: TGTGCCAGCACCCCACACTTGAACACTGAAGCTTTCTTT. Translation: CASTPHLNTEAFF.

The chain combines TRBV27 with TRBJ2-7, with TRBD1 identical over 9 bases. The germline gives CDR1 MNHEY, CDR2 SMNVEV (reference sequence). After removal of 5 bases from V and 4 bases from J, the junction contained 6 bases not matched to a gene. The CDR3 contains 14 residues. This CDR3 reads CASSKKGQGYEQYF. CDR3 coding DNA: TGTGCCAGCAGTAAGAAGGGACAGGGATACGAGCAGTACTTC.

This clonotype was observed a handful of times. The V call is TRBV7-8, the J call TRBJ1-2, with TRBD1 matching 8 bases. The CDR3 loop spans 16 amino acids. Germline V gives CDR1 SGHVS, CDR2 FQNEAQ. The ends lost 2 bases at V and 1 base at J; junction bases unmatched: 6. The CDR3 sequence is CASSLMGTGRNYGYTF. The CDR3 coding sequence is TGTGCCAGCAGCTTAATGGGGACAGGCCGTAACTATGGCTACACCTTC. The variable domain in full, with the rest retrieved from reference TRBV7-8 and TRBJ1-2, is GAGVSQSPRYKVAKRGQDVALRCDPISGHVSLFWYQQALGQGPEFLTYFQNEAQLDKSGLPSDRFFAERPEGSVSTLKIQRTQQEDSAVYLCASSLMGTGRNYGYTFGSGTRLTVV.

This chain uses TRBV7-6 with TRBJ2-1, with D possibly called TRBD1 or TRBD2 (6 bases each). This CDR3 has 17 amino acids. V was shortened by 7 bases and J by 5 bases, with 24 bases between the two germline ends. Germline V CDR1 and CDR2: SGHVS, FNYEAQ. The CDR3 DNA sequence: TGTGCCAGCACCTCGATCCCCTCGGGGGCATTTGACAATGAGCAGTTCTTC. It specifies CASTSIPSGAFDNEQFF.

V gene TRBV12-3 or TRBV12-4 combines with J gene TRBJ1-3, with D possibly being TRBD1 (5 bases). The V gene lost 3 bases and the J gene lost 6 bases, with 12 bases spanning the gap. CDR3 length: 14 residues. CDR3 DNA: TGTGCCAGCAGTTTTTCCGGGACCCAAAACACCATATATTTT. This gives the protein CASSFSGTQNTIYF.

This chain uses TRBV6-5 with TRBJ1-5; 7 nucleotides agree with TRBD1. The junction had 21 bases not matched to a gene; V was cut back by 4 bases and J by 0 bases. CDR3 length: 21 residues. The germline V gene encodes CDR1 MNHEY and CDR2 SVGAGI. As DNA, the CDR3 is TGTGCCAGCAGTTCTACGGGGGTTTCGGTACAGGGGATGGGTAGCAATCAGCCCCAGCATTTT. It yields the protein CASSSTGVSVQGMGSNQPQHF.

V is TRBV7-2 and J is TRBJ2-7, with a weak D call TRBD2 (7 bases). The CDR3 extends over 14 amino acids. V was pared by 4 bases and J by 3 bases, with 13 bases between. CDR1 is SGHTA, CDR2 FQGNSA, per germline. The CDR3 DNA reads as TGTGCCAGCAGCTGGGGGGGGCCGGACTACGAGCAGTACTTC. Its protein product is CASSWGGPDYEQYF.

V gene TRBV7-9 combines with J gene TRBJ1-4, with TRBD1 matching over 8 bases. J lost 10 bases, V lost 2 bases, and 6 bases had no gene match. The CDR3 runs 14 residues. Germline V gene data show CDR1 as SEHNR and CDR2 as FQNEAQ (reference sequence). CDR3 nucleotides: TGTGCCAGCAGCTTATCAGGGGGCGCCGGAAAACTGTTTTTT. Translation gives CASSLSGGAGKLFF. The full variable domain, rest sourced from reference TRBV7-9 and TRBJ1-4, is DTGVSQNPRHKITKRGQNVTFRCDPISEHNRLYWYRQTLGQGPEFLTYFQNEAQLEKSRLLSDRFSAERPKGSFSTLEIQRTEQGDSAMYLCASSLSGGAGKLFFGSGTQLSVL.

This clonotype was observed a handful of times. This chain links TRBV4-1 with TRBJ2-1, with D possibly being TRBD1 (5 bases). This CDR3 spans 14 amino acids. The germline V gene has CDR1 MGHRA and CDR2 YSYEKL. V was trimmed by 1 base and J by 6 bases, leaving 10 bases between them. This chain's CDR3 is CASSQVFRGNEQFF. CDR3 DNA: TGCGCCAGCAGCCAAGTTTTTAGGGGCAATGAGCAGTTCTTC.

The chain is built from TRBV5-6 and TRBJ2-2; 8 nucleotides line up with TRBD2. Per the germline V gene, CDR1 is SGHDT and CDR2 is YYEEEE. The V and J ends lost 1 base and 3 bases, in that order; junction bases with no gene match: 5. CDR3 size: 16 residues. The CDR3 DNA sequence: TGTGCCAGCAGCTTGTTGGGACTAGGCGACACCGGGGAGCTGTTTTTT. Translation: CASSLLGLGDTGELFF.

This sequence joins TRBV2 and TRBJ2-7; D unclear. This CDR3 spans 13 amino acids. Germline CDR1 and CDR2: SNHLY and FYNNEI. Trimming removed 7 bases at V and 5 bases at J, with 15 bases between. CDR3 sequence reads: CASTGALPDEQYF. CDR3 sequence (DNA): TGTGCCAGCACTGGAGCGCTTCCGGACGAGCAGTACTTC.

The rearrangement links TRBV19 to TRBJ2-7, with D possibly TRBD2 on 6 matching bases. The V gene's germline CDR1 is LNHDA and CDR2 SQIVND (reference sequence). V lost 6 bases and J 0 bases, leaving 9 bases between the germline ends. This CDR3 is 13 amino acids long. The CDR3 reads CASRGGHSYEQYF. For the CDR3, the DNA is TGTGCCAGTAGAGGAGGGCACTCCTACGAGCAGTACTTC.

This clonotype has only a few counts. The J gene is TRBJ1-1, the V gene TRBV7-9, with D maybe TRBD1 (6 bases). CDR1 is SEHNR and CDR2 is FQNEAQ in the germline V gene (reference sequence). The CDR3 has 15 residues. Trimming took off 5 bases at V and 5 bases at J, with 18 bases between the two ends. CDR3 sequence reads: CASSQLGVRGTEAFF. The DNA of the CDR3 is TGTGCCAGCAGCCAATTAGGGGTCAGGGGAACTGAAGCTTTCTTT.

The rearrangement links TRBV29-1 to TRBJ2-3; D not resolved. The CDR3 has 12 residues. The ends were cut back, 7 bases at V and 2 bases at J, with 10 bases in the middle. Germline CDR1 reads SQVTM; CDR2 reads ANQGSEA. CDR3 loop: CSAEEYTDTQYF. In DNA, the CDR3 is TGCAGCGCCGAGGAGTACACAGATACGCAGTATTTT.

This CDR3 reads CASRDRVIDTQYF. The CDR3 coding sequence is TGTGCCAGCAGGGACAGGGTTATAGATACGCAGTATTTT. The chain links TRBV7-2 to TRBJ2-3, with 8 bases fitting TRBD1. V was clipped by 6 bases and J by 5 bases; unmatched bases: 4. Per the germline V gene, CDR1 is SGHTA and CDR2 is FQGNSA. The CDR3 is 13 amino acids.

This clonotype was found a few times. V gene TRBV5-6 combines with J gene TRBJ2-7; D gene uncertain. CDR3 length: 16 amino acids. Germline loops: CDR1 SGHDT, CDR2 YYEEEE. V was shortened by 2 bases and J by 2 bases, with 17 bases between the two germline ends. CDR3 nucleotides: TGTGCCAGCAGCTTCCTGGACGTTGGGGTCGCCTACGAGCAGTACTTC. The encoded protein is CASSFLDVGVAYEQYF.

This clonotype came up a few times. The chain recombines TRBV5-4 with TRBJ2-1; the D is unclear. Germline assignment: CDR1 SGHNT and CDR2 YYREEE (reference sequence). The CDR3 is 14 residues long. Trimming removed 0 bases at V and 5 bases at J, with 9 bases between. The CDR3 nucleotides are TGTGCCAGCAGCTTGGCCGGAAGTAACAATGAGCAGTTCTTC. It encodes CASSLAGSNNEQFF.

The J gene is TRBJ2-1, the V gene TRBV30; D might be TRBD1 (6 bases). The CDR3 consists of 10 residues. Germline lookup yields CDR1 GTSNPN and CDR2 SVGIG (reference sequence). Trimming took 2 bases from V and 14 from J, leaving 10 bases between them. Here the CDR3 DNA reads TGTGCCTGGAGTAAAGGGGGTGAGTTCTTC. It encodes CAWSKGGEFF. The full variable domain, completed using reference TRBV30 and TRBJ2-1, is SQTIHQWPATLVQPVGSPLSLECTVEGTSNPNLYWYRQAAGRGLQLLFYSVGIGQISSEVPQNLSASRPQDRQFILSSKKLLLSDSGFYLCAWSKGGEFFGPGTRLTVL.

The rearrangement joins TRBV29-1 to TRBJ1-1, with a weak D call TRBD1 (5 bases). V lost 4 bases, J lost 3 bases, and 12 bases lay in between. CDR1 and CDR2 from the germline V gene are SQVTM and ANQGSEA. The CDR3 contains 13 residues. CDR3 coding DNA: TGCAGCGTTGGGGACCCGGTCTACACTGAAGCTTTCTTT. The encoded protein is CSVGDPVYTEAFF.

For this clonotype: One end of the junction fails to match germline, which may point to a read error. The rearrangement links TRBV7-2 to TRBJ2-7, with D maybe TRBD1 (5 bases). CDR3 size: 14 residues. Germline V lookup: CDR1 SGHTA, CDR2 FQGNSA. The CDR3 region has the DNA TGTGCCAGCAGCTTAGGAAGGGGATCCTACGAGAAGTACTTC. Residues: CASSLGRGSYEKYF.